This TCR beta chain was identified during a study of patients with pleural tuberculosis (dated by TCRdb to 2013 to 2016). This clonotype was counted only a few times. Its antigen remains unidentified. It has no much larger one-base neighbor in the sample; base qualities were not kept. For sequencing, an Illumina Genome Analyzer IIx was employed. TCRdb's own reprocessing of the public reads used fastp at Q25 and MiXCR and kept productive beta chains. One record per CDR3 amino acid sequence lists the most common genes and DNA. This sample is represented by roughly 27,000 distinct CDR3 sequences; under 20% of them were singletons. The ten largest account for 3.5% of the sample. From its cysteine to its phenylalanine, the CDR3 spans 14 amino acids. Only the CDR3 region is kept as DNA, spanning 42 bases read in frame from base 1. The germline V gene encodes CDR1 SQVTM and CDR2 ANQGSEA. V is reduced by 7 bases and J by 6 bases, leaving a spacing of 21 bases between them.

The origin of this receptor is a human donor with pleural tuberculosis. The V and J genes are TRBV29-1 and TRBJ1-2, with the D gene uncertain. The sample was peripheral blood. The nucleotides are TGCAGCGACGCGAGTACACTCAGGCGGGATGGCTACACCTTC. The resulting protein is CSDASTLRRDGYTF.